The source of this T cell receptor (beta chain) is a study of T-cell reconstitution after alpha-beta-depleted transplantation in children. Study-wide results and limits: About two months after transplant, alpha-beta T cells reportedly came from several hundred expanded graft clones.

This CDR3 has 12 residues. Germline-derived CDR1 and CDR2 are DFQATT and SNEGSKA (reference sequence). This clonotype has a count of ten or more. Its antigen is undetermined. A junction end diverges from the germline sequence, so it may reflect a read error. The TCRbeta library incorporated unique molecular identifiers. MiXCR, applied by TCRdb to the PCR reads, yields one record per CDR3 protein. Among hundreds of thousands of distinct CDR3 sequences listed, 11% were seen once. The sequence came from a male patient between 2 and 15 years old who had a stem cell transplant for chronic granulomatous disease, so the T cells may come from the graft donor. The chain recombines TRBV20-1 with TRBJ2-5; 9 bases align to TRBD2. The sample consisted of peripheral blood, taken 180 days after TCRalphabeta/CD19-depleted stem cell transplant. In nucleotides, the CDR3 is TGCAGTGCTAGAGGGGCTAGCGGGACCATCGTCTTC. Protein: CSARGASGTIVF.